Each of the 25 T cell receptor beta chains below was sequenced from the same sample in a study of low-dose radiotherapy and immunotherapy resistance in tumors. Gene-specific TRAV and TRBV primers were used for first-strand cDNA, covering alpha and beta chains. The authors amplified TCRs for around 20 PCR cycles with a constant-region primer and a V-primer adapter. TCRdb analysed the reads with MiXCR anew, one entry per CDR3 protein. The table includes some 40,000 distinct CDR3 sequences, less than 25% detected once. The time point: after trial treatment. The sample's treatment: LDRT plus nivolumab, ipilimumab, low-dose cyclophosphamide and aspirin (RACIN trial). The source material was PBMCs, sampled after low-dose radiotherapy plus immunotherapy. The receptor set was obtained from a female donor with ovarian cancer.

This clonotype was counted at least ten times. V gene TRBV5-1 combines with J gene TRBJ2-1; no clear D gene. V was shortened by 4 bases and J by 3 bases, with 5 bases between the two germline ends. The CDR3 covers 12 residues. Germline V lookup: CDR1 SGHRS, CDR2 YFSETQ. The CDR3: CASSQGYNEQFF. The CDR3 bases are TGCGCCAGCAGCCAAGGCTACAATGAGCAGTTCTTC.

The rearrangement links TRBV3-1 to TRBJ2-1; TRBD2 agrees at 8 bases. V shed 5 bases and J 10 bases; nucleotides not matched to a gene: 10. The CDR3 has 14 residues. CDR1 is LGHDT, CDR2 YNNKEL, per germline (reference sequence). CDR3 bases: TGTGCCAGCAGCTCCATGAGCGGGGGACGGGAGCAGTTCTTC. Encoded protein: CASSSMSGGREQFF.

V is TRBV9 and J is TRBJ2-5; the match to TRBD2 covers 7 bases. The germline V gene has CDR1 SGDLS and CDR2 YYNGEE. J lost 2 bases, V lost 4 bases, and 5 bases had no gene match. This CDR3 contains 14 residues. The chain's CDR3 is CASSRDGGQETQYF. The CDR3 nucleotides read TGTGCCAGCAGCCGAGACGGGGGGCAAGAGACCCAGTACTTC.

In this sample, this clonotype is medium-sized (0.01 to 0.1%). In nucleotides, the CDR3 is TGCGCCAGCAGCCAGGGTCTCCCGGGCCCCGGAATGGGCGGGGAGCTGTTTTTT. Amino acid sequence: CASSQGLPGPGMGGELFF. The chain employs TRBV4-1 and TRBJ2-2; no definite D call. This CDR3 has 18 residues. CDR1 is MGHRA, CDR2 YSYEKL, per germline. Trimming left V 3 bases short and J 7 bases short, with 24 bases between.

The chain combines TRBV9 with TRBJ1-1; a weak D match, TRBD1 (6 bases). Trimming took off 0 bases at V and 5 bases at J, with 11 bases between the two ends. There are 14 residues in the CDR3. Looked up from germline, CDR1 is SGDLS and CDR2 is YYNGEE. CDR3 amino acids: CASSVGTGNTEAFF. DNA of the CDR3: TGTGCCAGCAGCGTAGGTACAGGGAATACTGAAGCTTTCTTT.

The rearrangement links TRBV5-4 to TRBJ2-2, with D unclear. Germline CDR1 is SGHNT and CDR2 is YYREEE (reference sequence). This CDR3 spans 15 amino acids. The V end was cut by 4 bases, the J end by 7 bases, with 17 bases between. This CDR3 reads CASSAETRAGGELFF. The CDR3 DNA reads as TGTGCCAGCAGCGCTGAGACAAGGGCCGGCGGGGAGCTGTTTTTT. Full variable domain (remainder filled in from reference TRBV5-4 and TRBJ2-2): ETGVTQSPTHLIKTRGQQVTLRCSSQSGHNTVSWYQQALGQGPQFIFQYYREEENGRGNFPPRFSGLQFPNYSSELNVNALELDDSALYLCASSAETRAGGELFFGEGSRLTVL.

This clonotype occurred many times. The chain is built from TRBV29-1 and TRBJ2-7, with D perhaps matching TRBD1 (5 bases). There are 12 residues in the CDR3. With 7 bases removed from V and 7 bases from J, the gap between germline ends came to 17 bases. The germline V gene has CDR1 SQVTM and CDR2 ANQGSEA. CDR3 bases: TGCAGCGCTGTACAGGATATTGGGGAGCAGTACTTC. Its translation is CSAVQDIGEQYF.

The chain links TRBV2 to TRBJ2-1, with D possibly TRBD2 on 5 matching bases. V was cut by 6 bases and J by 0 bases, with 18 bases left in between. Germline V gene sequence: CDR1 SNHLY, CDR2 FYNNEI. The CDR3 sequence is 17 residues long. The CDR3 region has the DNA TGTGCCAGCAGAAATCTTCTGACAACTAGCTCCTACAATGAGCAGTTCTTC. Its translation is CASRNLLTTSSYNEQFF.

This clonotype was counted many times. V usage is TRBV12-3 or TRBV12-4 and J usage is TRBJ2-7; 7 bases fit TRBD1. The CDR3 extends over 14 amino acids. V was clipped by 6 bases and J by 3 bases; unmatched bases: 8. The chain's CDR3 is CASSSTGTDYEQYF. The CDR3 DNA follows: TGTGCCAGCAGCTCGACCGGGACAGACTACGAGCAGTACTTC.

Regarding this clonotype: This likely reflects a read error, since a far larger clone is one base away. This chain joins TRBV2 and TRBJ2-4; no firm D call. The germline V gene encodes CDR1 SNHLY and CDR2 FYNNEI. The CDR3 has 14 amino acids. Trimming left V 7 bases short and J 13 bases short, with 23 bases between. DNA for the CDR3: TGTGCCAGCACCGGGCCTCCTGTTCCTAATGAGCAGTACTTC. Its translation is CASTGPPVPNEQYF. Full variable domain (rest looked up from reference TRBV2 and TRBJ2-4): EPEVTQTPSHQVTQMGQEVILRCVPISNHLYFYWYRQILGQKVEFLVSFYNNEISEKSEIFDDQFSVERPDGSNFTLKIRSTKLEDSAMYFCASTGPPVPNEQYFGAGTRLSVL.

This clonotype was picked up many times. CDR3 nucleotides: TGTGCCAGCAGCTTTGAGGCGCCAGATACGCAGTATTTT. This translates into CASSFEAPDTQYF. This rearrangement joins TRBV7-8 to TRBJ2-3; D is unclear. The CDR3 extends over 13 amino acids. Germline V CDR1 and CDR2: SGHVS, FQNEAQ. V was pared by 3 bases and J by 4 bases, with 8 bases between.

This clonotype appeared many times. The chain couples TRBV7-9 to TRBJ2-5, with D maybe TRBD2 (5 bases). The germline V and J ends were trimmed by 2 bases and 5 bases, with 12 bases remaining between them. The CDR3 is made up of 14 amino acids. CDR1 SEHNR and CDR2 FQNEAQ come from the germline V gene (reference sequence). The CDR3: CASSLLSGRETQYF. CDR3 DNA sequence: TGTGCCAGCAGCTTACTGAGCGGCCGGGAGACCCAGTACTTC.

This clonotype was seen repeatedly, ten times or more. The rearrangement uses TRBV3-1 and TRBJ2-7, with D perhaps matching TRBD1 (5 bases). From germline, CDR1 is LGHDT and CDR2 YNNKEL (reference sequence). This CDR3 has 13 residues. The V end was cut by 7 bases, the J end by 3 bases, with 13 bases between. CDR3 sequence (DNA): TGTGCCAGCAAGGGGCTTGCCAGCTACGAGCAGTACTTC. Protein product: CASKGLASYEQYF.

This clonotype was observed at least ten times. CDR3 coding DNA: TGTGCCAGCAGCCGTCAATCAGGGGTAGCCGGGGAGCTGTTTTTT. It yields the protein CASSRQSGVAGELFF. This chain links TRBV11-2 with TRBJ2-2; possible D gene TRBD1, 6 bases. The V gene lost 5 bases and the J gene lost 6 bases, with 16 bases spanning the gap. Germline lookup yields CDR1 SGHAT and CDR2 FQNNGV. CDR3 length: 15 amino acids.

This clonotype has a count of ten or more. This chain connects TRBV30 to TRBJ2-6; a possible D gene is TRBD1 (5 bases). The ends were cut back, 7 bases at V and 4 bases at J, with 8 bases in the middle. The germline V gene has CDR1 GTSNPN and CDR2 SVGIG (reference sequence). This CDR3 region has 12 residues. In DNA, the CDR3 is TGTGCCTTGGACACCGGGGCCAACGTCCTGACTTTC. This gives the protein CALDTGANVLTF. Looking up the rest from reference TRBV30 and TRBJ2-6 gives the full variable domain: SQTIHQWPATLVQPVGSPLSLECTVEGTSNPNLYWYRQAAGRGLQLLFYSVGIGQISSEVPQNLSASRPQDRQFILSSKKLLLSDSGFYLCALDTGANVLTFGAGSRLTVL.

This clonotype was recorded at least ten times. This chain uses TRBV11-1 with TRBJ2-4; possible D gene TRBD1, 5 bases. The germline CDR1 and CDR2 sequences are SGHAT and FQDESV (reference sequence). With 2 bases removed from V and 11 bases from J, the gap between germline ends came to 10 bases. The CDR3 covers 12 residues. CDR3 region: CASSLQDTLQYF. For the CDR3, the DNA is TGTGCCAGCAGCTTACAGGACACCCTTCAGTACTTC.

This clonotype has only a few counts. The chain has TRBV12-3 or TRBV12-4 and TRBJ1-1; D not certain. This CDR3 comprises 13 residues. The V end lost 1 base, the J end lost 2 bases, and 5 bases lay between the germline ends. The CDR3 protein is CASSLGANTEAFF. As DNA, the CDR3 is TGTGCCAGCAGTTTAGGCGCAAACACTGAAGCTTTCTTT.

The table lists this clonotype with a few counts. This rearrangement joins TRBV5-1 to TRBJ2-2; 9 bases fit TRBD2. Germline lookup yields CDR1 SGHRS and CDR2 YFSETQ. Losses at the gene ends were 3 bases for V and 5 bases for J; bases not matched to a gene: 11. CDR3 length equals 17 residues. CDR3 in amino acids: CASSWTLSGSGTGELFF. Written as DNA, the CDR3 is TGCGCCAGCAGCTGGACCCTTAGCGGGAGCGGAACCGGGGAGCTGTTTTTT.

This clonotype is medium-sized (0.01 to 0.1%) in the sample. This sequence joins TRBV5-4 and TRBJ1-2; D not certain. Germline loops: CDR1 SGHNT, CDR2 YYREEE (reference sequence). The CDR3 totals 12 residues. The V gene lost 0 bases and the J gene lost 8 bases, with 8 bases spanning the gap. CDR3 loop: CASSLEQLGYTF. The CDR3 nucleotides are TGTGCCAGCAGCTTGGAACAGCTAGGCTACACCTTC. The whole variable domain, remainder taken from reference TRBV5-4 and TRBJ1-2, is ETGVTQSPTHLIKTRGQQVTLRCSSQSGHNTVSWYQQALGQGPQFIFQYYREEENGRGNFPPRFSGLQFPNYSSELNVNALELDDSALYLCASSLEQLGYTFGSGTRLTVV.

This sequence joins TRBV5-1 and TRBJ2-2; D gene ambiguous. The CDR3 contains 13 residues. Germline V gives CDR1 SGHRS, CDR2 YFSETQ. The V end was cut by 6 bases, the J end by 1 base, with 7 bases between. The CDR3 DNA follows: TGCGCCAGCACTTACGAGAACACCGGGGAGCTGTTTTTT. The encoded protein is CASTYENTGELFF.

The chain is built from TRBV5-1 and TRBJ2-1, with a possible D match to TRBD2 (6 bases). The CDR3 contains 15 residues. Germline CDR1 SGHRS, CDR2 YFSETQ. V was shortened by 0 bases and J by 7 bases, with 14 bases between the two germline ends. CDR3 sequence: CASSLALSSANEQFF. In nucleotides, the CDR3 is TGCGCCAGCAGCTTGGCCCTATCTAGCGCAAATGAGCAGTTCTTC.

This clonotype was detected many times. The V gene is TRBV11-3, the J gene TRBJ2-6, with a weak D call TRBD1 (5 bases). CDR1 is SGHNT, CDR2 YENEEA, per germline. Trimming pared 5 bases from V and 1 base from J, leaving 9 bases between. The CDR3 sequence is 15 residues long. CDR3 sequence (DNA): TGTGCCAGCAGCCAAGGGGTGTCTGGGGCCAACGTCCTGACTTTC. This codes for CASSQGVSGANVLTF.

This clonotype was observed at least ten times. This chain connects TRBV28 to TRBJ2-2; possible D gene TRBD1, 5 bases. Between the trimmed V and J ends, which lost 2 bases and 7 bases, there was a span of 11 bases. This CDR3 comprises 14 residues. CDR1 is MDHEN, CDR2 SYDVKM, per germline. In DNA, the CDR3 is TGTGCCAGCAGTTTAGGACAATTCGGCGGGGAGCTGTTTTTT. Translating gives CASSLGQFGGELFF.

This clonotype was counted at least ten times. V gene TRBV9 combines with J gene TRBJ2-5; D call uncertain. The CDR3 spans 12 residues. Trimming removed 4 bases at V and 4 bases at J, with 8 bases between. In germline, CDR1 is SGDLS, CDR2 YYNGEE. CDR3 DNA: TGTGCCAGCAGCCCGCAAGGAGAGACCCAGTACTTC. As protein: CASSPQGETQYF.

In its sample, this clonotype ranks as medium-sized. The rearrangement uses TRBV30 and TRBJ2-1; weak D call: TRBD1 (5 bases). Deletions cut 2 bases from V and 4 bases from J, with 15 bases between. Germline assignment: CDR1 GTSNPN and CDR2 SVGIG (reference sequence). The CDR3 length is 15 residues. CDR3 in amino acids: CAWSPDTDRYNEQFF. CDR3 DNA sequence: TGTGCCTGGAGTCCGGACACGGACCGTTACAATGAGCAGTTCTTC.